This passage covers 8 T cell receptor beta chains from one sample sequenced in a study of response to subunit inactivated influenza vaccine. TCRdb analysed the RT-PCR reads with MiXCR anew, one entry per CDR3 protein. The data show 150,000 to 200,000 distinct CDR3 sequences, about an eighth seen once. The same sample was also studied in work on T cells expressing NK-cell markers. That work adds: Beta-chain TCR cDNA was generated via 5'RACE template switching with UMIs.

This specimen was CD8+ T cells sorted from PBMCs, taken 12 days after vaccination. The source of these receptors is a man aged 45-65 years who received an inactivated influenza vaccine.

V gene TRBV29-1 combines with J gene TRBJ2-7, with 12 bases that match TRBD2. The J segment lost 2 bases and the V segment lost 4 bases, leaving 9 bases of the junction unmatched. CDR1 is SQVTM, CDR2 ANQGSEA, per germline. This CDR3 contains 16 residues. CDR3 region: CSVVPSGGAAPYEQYF. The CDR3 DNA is TGCAGCGTTGTGCCTAGCGGGGGGGCTGCCCCCTACGAGCAGTACTTC.

The CDR3 sequence is CASSYIPVDYGYTF. The CDR3 DNA reads TGTGCCAGCAGCTATATCCCAGTGGACTATGGCTACACCTTC. The chain combines TRBV5-5 with TRBJ1-2; no clear D gene. CDR3 size: 14 residues. Trimming removed 3 bases at V and 3 bases at J, with 12 bases between. CDR1 is SGHKS and CDR2 is YYEKEE in the germline V gene (reference sequence).

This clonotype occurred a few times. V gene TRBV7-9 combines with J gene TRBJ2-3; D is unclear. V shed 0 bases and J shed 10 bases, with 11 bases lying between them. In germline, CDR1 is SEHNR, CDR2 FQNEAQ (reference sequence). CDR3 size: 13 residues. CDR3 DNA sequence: TGTGCCAGCAGCTTAGCCGAAGAACCGGCGCAGTATTTT. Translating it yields CASSLAEEPAQYF.

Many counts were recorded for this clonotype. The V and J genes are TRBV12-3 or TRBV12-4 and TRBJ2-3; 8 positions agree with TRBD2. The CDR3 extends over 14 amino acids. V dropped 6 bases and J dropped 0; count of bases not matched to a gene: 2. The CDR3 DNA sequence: TGTGCCAGCAGCCCTAGCGGGAGCACAGATACGCAGTATTTT. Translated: CASSPSGSTDTQYF.

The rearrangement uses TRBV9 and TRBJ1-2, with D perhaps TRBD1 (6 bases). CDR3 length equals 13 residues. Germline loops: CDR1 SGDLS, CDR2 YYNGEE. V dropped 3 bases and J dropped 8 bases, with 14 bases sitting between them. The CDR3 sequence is CASSAGQLHGYTF. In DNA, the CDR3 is TGTGCCAGCAGCGCCGGACAGCTCCACGGCTACACCTTC. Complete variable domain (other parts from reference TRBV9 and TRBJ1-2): DSGVTQTPKHLITATGQRVTLRCSPRSGDLSVYWYQQSLDQGLQFLIQYYNGEERAKGNILERFSAQQFPDLHSELNLSSLELGDSALYFCASSAGQLHGYTFGSGTRLTVV.

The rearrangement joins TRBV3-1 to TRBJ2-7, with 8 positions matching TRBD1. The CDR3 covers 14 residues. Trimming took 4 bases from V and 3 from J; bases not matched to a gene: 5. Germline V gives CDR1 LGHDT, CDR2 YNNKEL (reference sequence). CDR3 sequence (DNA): TGTGCCAGCAGCCCTGGACAGGGAAACTACGAGCAGTACTTC. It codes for CASSPGQGNYEQYF.

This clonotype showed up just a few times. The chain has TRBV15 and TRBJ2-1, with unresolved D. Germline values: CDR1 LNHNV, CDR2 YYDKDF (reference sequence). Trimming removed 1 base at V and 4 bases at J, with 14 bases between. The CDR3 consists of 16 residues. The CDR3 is CATSRGVSPPYNEQFF. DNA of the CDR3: TGTGCCACCAGCAGAGGAGTCAGCCCACCATACAATGAGCAGTTCTTC.

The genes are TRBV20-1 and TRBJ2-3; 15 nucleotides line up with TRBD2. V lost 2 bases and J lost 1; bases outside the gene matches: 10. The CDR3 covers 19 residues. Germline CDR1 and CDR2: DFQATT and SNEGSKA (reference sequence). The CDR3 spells CSARWTSGRGPSGTDTQYF. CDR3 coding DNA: TGCAGTGCTAGATGGACTAGCGGGAGGGGCCCGAGTGGCACAGATACGCAGTATTTT.